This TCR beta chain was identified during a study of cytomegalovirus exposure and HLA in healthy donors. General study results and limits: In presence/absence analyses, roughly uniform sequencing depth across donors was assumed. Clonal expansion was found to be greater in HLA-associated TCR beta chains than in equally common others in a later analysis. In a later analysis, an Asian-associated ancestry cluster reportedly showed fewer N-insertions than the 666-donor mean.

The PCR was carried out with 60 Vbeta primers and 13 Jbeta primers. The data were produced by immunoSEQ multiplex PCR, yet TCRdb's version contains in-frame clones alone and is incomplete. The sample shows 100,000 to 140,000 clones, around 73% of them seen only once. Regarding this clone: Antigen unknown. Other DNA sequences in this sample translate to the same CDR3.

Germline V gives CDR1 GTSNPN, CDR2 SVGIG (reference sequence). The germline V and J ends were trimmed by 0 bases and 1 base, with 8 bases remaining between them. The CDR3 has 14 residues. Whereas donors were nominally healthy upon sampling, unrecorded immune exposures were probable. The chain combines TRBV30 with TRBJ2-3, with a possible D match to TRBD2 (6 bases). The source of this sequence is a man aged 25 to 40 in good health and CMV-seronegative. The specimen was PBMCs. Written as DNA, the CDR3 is TGTGCCTGGAGTGTAGCTAGCGGCACAGATACGCAGTATTTT. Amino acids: CAWSVASGTDTQYF.